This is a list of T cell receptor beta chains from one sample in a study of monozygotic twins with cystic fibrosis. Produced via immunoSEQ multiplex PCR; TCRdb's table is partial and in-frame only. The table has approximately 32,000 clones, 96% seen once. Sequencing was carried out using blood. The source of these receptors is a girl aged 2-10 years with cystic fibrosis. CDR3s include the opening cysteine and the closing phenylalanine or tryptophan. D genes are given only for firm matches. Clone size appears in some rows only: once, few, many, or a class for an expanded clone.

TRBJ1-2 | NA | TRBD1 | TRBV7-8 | TGTGCCAGCAGCTTAGACTATACAGGGGACTATGGCTACACCTTC | CASSLDYTGDYGYTF
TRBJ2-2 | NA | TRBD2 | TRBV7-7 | TGTGCTAGCAGCAATAGCGGGAGGGACGCCGGGGAGCTGTTTTTT | CASSNSGRDAGELFF
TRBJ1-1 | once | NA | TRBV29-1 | TGCAGCGTTGGGGGCAGCATGAACACTGAAGCTTTCTTT | CSVGGSMNTEAFF
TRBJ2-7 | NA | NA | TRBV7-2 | TGTGCCAGCAGCCCGAAAGGCTCCTACGAGCAGTACTTC | CASSPKGSYEQYF
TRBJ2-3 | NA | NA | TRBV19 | TGTGCCAGTAGCAGGGGTCGGGGCACAGATACGCAGTATTTT | CASSRGRGTDTQYF
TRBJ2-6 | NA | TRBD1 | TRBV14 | TGTGCCAGCAGCCAACACAGGGGGAGCAGCTCTGGGGCCAACGTCCTGACTTTC | CASSQHRGSSSGANVLTF
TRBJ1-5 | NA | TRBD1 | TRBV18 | TGTGCCAGCTCACCGGACCGGGACAGGAATCAGCCCCAGCATTTT | CASSPDRDRNQPQHF
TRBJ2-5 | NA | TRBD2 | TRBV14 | TGTGCCAGCAGCCCTGGACTAGCGGGAGCTGTGGAGACCCAGTACTTC | CASSPGLAGAVETQYF
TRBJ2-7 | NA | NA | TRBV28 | TGTGCCAGCACCTCAAATGTTTGGGGGAGCTCCTACGAGCAGTACTTC | CASTSNVWGSSYEQYF
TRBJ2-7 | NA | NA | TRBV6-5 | TGTGCCAGCAGCAGGACAGTTACCTACGAGCAGTACTTC | CASSRTVTYEQYF
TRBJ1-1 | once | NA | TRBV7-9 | TGTGCCAGCAGCTTAGGACGTACTGCGAGACCCGAAGCTTTCTTT | CASSLGRTARPEAFF
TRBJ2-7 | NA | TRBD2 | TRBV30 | TGTGCCTGGGGTAGCGGGGTCTACGAGCAGTACTTC | CAWGSGVYEQYF
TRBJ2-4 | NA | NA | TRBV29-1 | TGCAGCGTTGGTCTGCAGGGCGACATTCAGTACTTC | CSVGLQGDIQYF
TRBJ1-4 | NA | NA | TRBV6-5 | TGTGCCAGCAGTTACTCCTCGGGGAGAACTAATGAAAAACTGTTTTTT | CASSYSSGRTNEKLFF
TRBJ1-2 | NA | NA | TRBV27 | TGTGCCAGCAGTTTTTCAGGCTTGGGGCATGGCTACACCTTC | CASSFSGLGHGYTF
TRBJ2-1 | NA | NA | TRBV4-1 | TGCGCCAGCAGCGGAATCGCGGCCTACAATGAGCAGTTCTTC | CASSGIAAYNEQFF
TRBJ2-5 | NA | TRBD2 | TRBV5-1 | TGCGCCAGCAGCCGGGGACTAGCGGGAAGGCAAGAGACCCAGTACTTC | CASSRGLAGRQETQYF
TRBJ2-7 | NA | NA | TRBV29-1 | TGCAGCGCCAAGGGGGCAGGGGGGCCTAGCGGCTCCTACGAGCAGTACTTC | CSAKGAGGPSGSYEQYF
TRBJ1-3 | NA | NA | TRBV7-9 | TGTGCCAGCAGCCAAGGCCCAGCTTTCGACGGAAACACCATATATTTT | CASSQGPAFDGNTIYF
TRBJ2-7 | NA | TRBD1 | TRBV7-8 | TGTGCCAGCAGCTTAGTTACAGGGGACGGATATTACCACCTCTACGAGCAGTACTTC | CASSLVTGDGYYHLYEQYF
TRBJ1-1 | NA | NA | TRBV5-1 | TGCGCCAGCAGGTGGACGGGGGCCGCTGAAGCTTTCTTT | CASRWTGAAEAFF
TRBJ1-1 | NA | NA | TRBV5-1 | TGCGCCAGCAGCTCTGCTATTACAGGGTCCGAAGCTTTCTTT | CASSSAITGSEAFF
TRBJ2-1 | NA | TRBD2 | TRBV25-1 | TGTGCCAGCAAGGAACTAGCGGGAGGGCATAGCAATGAGCAGTTCTTC | CASKELAGGHSNEQFF
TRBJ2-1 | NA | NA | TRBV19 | TGTGCCAGTAGGAGGACCCGGAACAATGAGCAGTTCTTC | CASRRTRNNEQFF
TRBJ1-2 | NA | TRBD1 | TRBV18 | TGTGCCAGCTCACCGGGACAGGGGAACTATGGCTACACCTTC | CASSPGQGNYGYTF
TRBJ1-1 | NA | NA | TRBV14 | TGTGCCAGCAGCCAAGGCAGGGTTATGTCTGAAGCTTTCTTT | CASSQGRVMSEAFF
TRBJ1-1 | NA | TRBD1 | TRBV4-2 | TGTGCCAGCAGCCAAGATGGGACAGGGGGCTTAGTAGCTTTCTTT | CASSQDGTGGLVAFF
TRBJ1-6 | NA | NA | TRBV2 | TGTGCCAGCAGTGACCTATATAATTCACCCCTCCACTTT | CASSDLYNSPLHF
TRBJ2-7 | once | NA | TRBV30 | TGTGCCTGGAGTGTACGCAGGGGCGGCTACGAGCAGTACTTC | CAWSVRRGGYEQYF
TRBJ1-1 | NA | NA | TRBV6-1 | TGTGCCAGCAGTGAATTTGGTGGAGCTTTCTTT | CASSEFGGAFF
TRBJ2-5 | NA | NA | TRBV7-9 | TGTGCCAGCAGCCAGGCTCCAAGCCCCGGGCTCAAGGTGGCCCAGTACTTC | CASSQAPSPGLKVAQYF
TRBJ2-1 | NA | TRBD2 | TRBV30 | TGTGCCTGGGGACTAGCGGGAGTGCTCAATGAGCAGTTCTTC | CAWGLAGVLNEQFF
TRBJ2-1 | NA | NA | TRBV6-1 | TGTGCCAGCAGTGATAGCAGAACCTACAATGAGCAGTTCTTC | CASSDSRTYNEQFF
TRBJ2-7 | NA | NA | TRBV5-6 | TGTGCCAGCACTTCTCTTGAGCCCTACGAGCAGTACTTC | CASTSLEPYEQYF
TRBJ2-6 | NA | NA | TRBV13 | TGTGCCAGCAGCTTAAATCCCAGAAGCGGGCCCAGGAGATGGGGAGCCAACGTCCTGACTTTC | CASSLNPRSGPRRWGANVLTF
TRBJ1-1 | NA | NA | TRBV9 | TGTGCCAGCAGCGTAGCCGGGACTCTCATGAACACTGAAGCTTTCTTT | CASSVAGTLMNTEAFF
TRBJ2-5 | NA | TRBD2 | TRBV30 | TGTGCCTGGGATGGGGCCGAACTAGCGGGTAGAAAGACCCAGTACTTC | CAWDGAELAGRKTQYF
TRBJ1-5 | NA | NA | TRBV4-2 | TGTGCCAGCAGCCAAGGTCGAGGGGGACGGAATCAGCCCCAGCATTTT | CASSQGRGGRNQPQHF
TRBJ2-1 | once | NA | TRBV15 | TGTGCCACCCGCCCGGCCCCCGGTTACAATGAGCAGTTCTTC | CATRPAPGYNEQFF
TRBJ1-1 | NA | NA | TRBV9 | TGTGCCAGCAGCGTAGTAGGGACACTTAACACTGAAGCTTTCTTT | CASSVVGTLNTEAFF
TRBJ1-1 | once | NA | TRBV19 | TGTGCCAGTGGGGAGGGCACTGAAGCTTTCTTT | CASGEGTEAFF
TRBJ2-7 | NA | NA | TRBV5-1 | TGCGCCAGCTCCATTCGGCAGGGTTACGAGCAGTACTTC | CASSIRQGYEQYF
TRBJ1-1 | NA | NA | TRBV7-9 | TGTGCCAGCAGCTTAGTTGGCAGCATGAACACTGAAGCTTTCTTT | CASSLVGSMNTEAFF
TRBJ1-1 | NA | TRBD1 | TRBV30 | TGTGCCTGGAGTGTGGGACAGGGGGTTGGCGCTTTCTTT | CAWSVGQGVGAFF
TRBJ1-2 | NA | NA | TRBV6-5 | TGTGCCAGCAGTAACCCAGGGAGAGGAGGTGGCTACACCTTC | CASSNPGRGGGYTF
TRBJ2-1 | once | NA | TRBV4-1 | TGCGCCAGCAGCCCCATCCCGGGGGTAAATGAGCAGTTCTTC | CASSPIPGVNEQFF
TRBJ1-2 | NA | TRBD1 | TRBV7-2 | TGTGCCAGCAGCCGGACAGGGGGCAAGGTGGACTATGGCTACACCTTC | CASSRTGGKVDYGYTF
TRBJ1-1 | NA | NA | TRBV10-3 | TGTGCCATCAGAGGGGCAGGGCCACCGACTGAAGCTTTCTTT | CAIRGAGPPTEAFF
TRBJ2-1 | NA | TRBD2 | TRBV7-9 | TGTGCCAGCAGTGGGCGGGAGGCTCCTGATGAGCAGTTCTTC | CASSGREAPDEQFF
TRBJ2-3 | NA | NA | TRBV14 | TGTGCCAGCAGCCCTTCCGGACTGAGCACAGATACGCAGTATTTT | CASSPSGLSTDTQYF
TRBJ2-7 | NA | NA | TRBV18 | TGTGCCAGCTCACCAGACTACGAGCAGTACTTC | CASSPDYEQYF
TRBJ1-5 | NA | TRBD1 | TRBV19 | TGTGCCAGTAGTATGGAGGGGGCGATGAATCAGCCCCAGCATTTT | CASSMEGAMNQPQHF
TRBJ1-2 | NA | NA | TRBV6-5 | TGTGCCAGCAGTTATCTATTGTCCGGAGCTAACTATGGCTACACCTTC | CASSYLLSGANYGYTF
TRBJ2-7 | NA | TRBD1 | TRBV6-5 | TGTGCCAGCAGGACAGGGAGCGAGCAGTACTTC | CASRTGSEQYF
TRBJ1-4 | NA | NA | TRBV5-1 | TGCGCCAGCAAGGAGGCTCCAACTAATGAAAAACTGTTTTTT | CASKEAPTNEKLFF
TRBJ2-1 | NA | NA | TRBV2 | TGTGCCAGCAGTGGGATTCTGAAACACAATGAGCAGTTCTTC | CASSGILKHNEQFF
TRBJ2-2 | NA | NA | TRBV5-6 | TGTGCCAGCAGAGAAGAGGGGCCGAAGAACACCGGGGAGCTGTTTTTT | CASREEGPKNTGELFF
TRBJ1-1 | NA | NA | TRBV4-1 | TGCGCCAGCAGCCCTACAGTGTACCTCGCTGAAGCTTTCTTT | CASSPTVYLAEAFF
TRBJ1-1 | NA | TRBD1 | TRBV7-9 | TGTGCCAGCAGCTTCCCCCCGGGGGGACAGGACACTGAAGCTTTCTTT | CASSFPPGGQDTEAFF